These 25 T cell receptor beta chains came from one sample sequenced in a study of blood T cell repertoires in COVID-19. Data came from immunoSEQ multiplex PCR; TCRdb stores just in-frame clones and leaves some out. Here the sample spans 30,000 to 40,000 clones, about 90% being singletons. Sequencing was carried out using peripheral blood. The receptors here all came from a man at least 80 years old with acute or convalescent COVID-19.

This chain links TRBV12-3 or TRBV12-4 with TRBJ2-7; possibly TRBD2 for D (5 bases). The CDR3 is 12 residues long. V lost 3 bases and J 7 bases, leaving 10 bases between the germline ends. The CDR3 coding sequence is TGTGCCAGCAGTTTGGAGGTCCTGGAGCAGTACTTC. Encoded protein: CASSLEVLEQYF.

CDR3 sequence (DNA): TGTGCCAGCAGCCAAGATGCAGGGTCCAGTCAGCCCCAGCATTTT. Protein: CASSQDAGSSQPQHF. This chain links TRBV3-1 (or the pseudogene TRBV3-2) with TRBJ1-5; D perhaps matches TRBD1 (5 bases). CDR1 LGHDT and CDR2 YNNKEL come from the germline V gene (reference sequence). The CDR3 has 15 residues. V was trimmed by 0 bases and J by 6 bases, leaving 12 bases between them.

The chain joins TRBV3-1 (or the pseudogene TRBV3-2) to TRBJ2-2; TRBD2 matches 12 bases. J was trimmed by 4 bases and V by 4 bases; bases with no gene match: 4. The CDR3 totals 16 residues. Germline CDR1 LGHDT, CDR2 YNNKEL (reference sequence). The CDR3 region is CASSRETSGGTGELFF. CDR3 nucleotides: TGTGCCAGCAGCCGTGAGACTAGCGGGGGCACCGGGGAGCTGTTTTTT.

The chain uses TRBV28 and TRBJ2-5; 8 positions match TRBD2. The germline CDR1 and CDR2 sequences are MDHEN and SYDVKM. The CDR3 loop spans 16 amino acids. Trimming removed 4 bases from V and 5 bases from J; junction bases left unmatched: 12. The CDR3, as DNA: TGTGCCAGCAGTTCTCCTCTGGCGGGGGGATCGGAGACCCAGTACTTC. This translates into CASSSPLAGGSETQYF.

The rearrangement links TRBV6-9 to TRBJ2-3; possibly TRBD1 for D (5 bases). The CDR3 runs 15 residues. The V end was cut by 8 bases, the J end by 0 bases, with 15 bases between. Germline loops: CDR1 MNHGY, CDR2 SVAAGI. In nucleotides, the CDR3 is TGTGCCAGCCCCCCGAAAGGGGCTAGCACAGATACGCAGTATTTT. Translated, it gives CASPPKGASTDTQYF.

The chain combines TRBV19 with TRBJ1-1; the match to TRBD1 covers 7 bases. The V segment lost 7 bases and the J segment 4 bases; nucleotides outside the gene matches: 6. The V gene's germline CDR1 is LNHDA and CDR2 SQIVND (reference sequence). There are 13 residues in the CDR3. This CDR3 reads CASIKQGSTEAFF. The CDR3 nucleotides are TGTGCCAGTATCAAACAGGGGAGCACTGAAGCTTTCTTT.

This rearrangement joins TRBV28 to TRBJ1-2; weak D call: TRBD1 (6 bases). Germline lookup yields CDR1 MDHEN and CDR2 SYDVKM. CDR3 length: 16 residues. Deletions cut 2 bases from V and 7 bases from J, with 20 bases between. DNA for the CDR3: TGTGCCAGCAGTTTAACGCAGGGGAGAAGAGTTAGTGGCTACACCTTC. Translated: CASSLTQGRRVSGYTF.

This clone occurred once. This rearrangement joins TRBV19 to TRBJ1-1; D unresolved. The CDR3 runs to 13 residues. Trimming pared 7 bases from V and 1 base from J, leaving 10 bases between. Germline assignment: CDR1 LNHDA and CDR2 SQIVND (reference sequence). CDR3 amino acids: CASNYRENTEAFF. CDR3 in DNA: TGTGCCAGTAATTACAGAGAGAACACTGAAGCTTTCTTT.

This chain joins TRBV5-5 and TRBJ1-2, with D perhaps matching TRBD1 (5 bases). This CDR3 spans 14 amino acids. CDR1 SGHKS and CDR2 YYEKEE come from the germline V gene (reference sequence). Trimming took off 0 bases at V and 14 bases at J, with 20 bases between the two ends. As DNA, the CDR3 is TGTGCCAGCAGCTTGGCCGCAGGGCCTCTGATTTTAACCTTC. Its translation: CASSLAAGPLILTF.

This clone was seen a single time. The V call is TRBV6-5, the J call TRBJ1-1; D remains unclear. This CDR3 comprises 13 residues. V was clipped by 0 bases and J by 8 bases, with 10 bases between them. The V gene's germline CDR1 is MNHEY and CDR2 SVGAGI. The CDR3 here is CASSYSGRTEAFF. In DNA form, the CDR3 reads TGTGCCAGCAGTTACTCGGGCAGAACAGAAGCTTTCTTT.

The V and J genes are TRBV19 and TRBJ2-3, with TRBD2 matching over 13 bases. CDR1 and CDR2 from the germline V gene are LNHDA and SQIVND (reference sequence). The CDR3 is made up of 17 amino acids. J lost 6 bases, V lost 3 bases, and 9 bases had no gene match. CDR3: CASSIPGLAGVGDTQYF. CDR3 nucleotides: TGTGCCAGTAGTATCCCAGGACTAGCGGGGGTAGGGGATACGCAGTATTTT.

The chain couples TRBV24-1 to TRBJ2-5; D remains ambiguous. V lost 4 bases to trimming and J lost 4 bases, with 3 bases between them. Germline V gene lookup returns CDR1 KGHDR and CDR2 SFDVKD. CDR3 length: 11 residues. CDR3 in amino acids: CATSDLETQYF. The CDR3 bases are TGTGCCACCAGTGACCTAGAGACCCAGTACTTC.

The chain joins TRBV7-8 to TRBJ1-1, with D perhaps TRBD1 (5 bases). With 1 base removed from V and 6 bases from J, the gap between germline ends came to 12 bases. The V gene's germline CDR1 is SGHVS and CDR2 FQNEAQ. The CDR3 consists of 14 residues. CDR3 protein: CASSLEQGFSEAFF. Here the CDR3 DNA reads TGTGCCAGCAGCTTAGAGCAGGGTTTTTCTGAAGCTTTCTTT.

The chain uses TRBV19 and TRBJ1-5; D not resolved. Germline V gene sequence: CDR1 LNHDA, CDR2 SQIVND (reference sequence). The CDR3 contains 15 residues. V lost 5 bases, J lost 4 bases, and 15 bases lay in between. DNA of the CDR3: TGTGCCAGTAGTCCCCTCTCGGGAGGGAATCAGCCCCAGCATTTT. Its protein is CASSPLSGGNQPQHF.

This clone was seen more than once but under ten times. This sequence joins TRBV29-1 and TRBJ1-1; TRBD1 aligns across 7 bases. The CDR3 runs to 12 residues. After removal of 3 bases from V and 5 bases from J, the junction contained 3 bases not matched to a gene. CDR1 and CDR2 (germline): SQVTM, ANQGSEA. The CDR3 is CSVDDRVTEAFF. Here the CDR3 DNA reads TGCAGCGTTGACGACAGGGTTACTGAAGCTTTCTTT.

The rearrangement links TRBV30 to TRBJ1-4; 7 bases are shared with TRBD1. The germline gives CDR1 GTSNPN, CDR2 SVGIG (reference sequence). The CDR3 length is 13 residues. J lost 6 bases, V lost 2 bases, and 3 bases had no gene match. In DNA form, the CDR3 reads TGTGCCTGGAGTACAGGGGCCGATGAAAAACTGTTTTTT. This codes for CAWSTGADEKLFF.

This clone appeared a single time. V is TRBV27 and J is TRBJ2-7, with TRBD2 matching 8 bases. The CDR3 contains 15 residues. Germline V gene data show CDR1 as MNHEY and CDR2 as SMNVEV (reference sequence). The trim removed 5 bases at V and 4 bases at J, leaving 10 bases unmatched. The CDR3 loop reads CASSQQRGRLYEQYF. The CDR3 nucleotides are TGTGCCAGCAGTCAACAGCGGGGGCGACTGTACGAGCAGTACTTC.

The genes are TRBV6-5 and TRBJ2-7; 7 bases agree with TRBD2. This CDR3 is built from 16 residues. Germline CDR1 is MNHEY and CDR2 is SVGAGI. V dropped 2 bases and J dropped 3; count of bases not matched to a gene: 10. CDR3 DNA sequence: TGTGCCAGCAGTTACCATGGCCAGCGGGGCCTCTACGAGCAGTACTTC. Its protein product is CASSYHGQRGLYEQYF.

V and J are TRBV5-1 and TRBJ1-1; 7 bases align to TRBD1. The CDR3 is made up of 14 amino acids. V lost 2 bases, J lost 3 bases, and 4 bases stayed unmatched. Looked up from germline, CDR1 is SGHRS and CDR2 is YFSETQ. CDR3 sequence reads: CASSFYRGDTEAFF. In nucleotides, the CDR3 is TGCGCCAGCAGCTTTTACAGGGGAGACACTGAAGCTTTCTTT.

This clone was observed a handful of times. J is TRBJ2-7 and V is TRBV3-1 (or the pseudogene TRBV3-2); tentative D call: TRBD1 (6 bases). The V end lost 4 bases, the J end lost 5 bases, and 18 bases lay between the germline ends. Germline V gives CDR1 LGHDT, CDR2 YNNKEL (reference sequence). There are 15 residues in the CDR3. CDR3 in amino acids: CASSPFRDTDDEQYF. As DNA, the CDR3 is TGTGCCAGCAGCCCCTTCAGGGACACTGACGACGAGCAGTACTTC.

The rearrangement links TRBV5-1 to TRBJ2-1, with no clear D. The CDR3 extends over 13 amino acids. Deletions cut 1 base from V and 6 bases from J, with 8 bases between. Germline-derived CDR1 and CDR2 are SGHRS and YFSETQ. CDR3 sequence: CASSLRPGNEQFF. DNA for the CDR3: TGCGCCAGCAGCTTGAGGCCGGGCAATGAGCAGTTCTTC.

V gene TRBV24-1 combines with J gene TRBJ2-6, with TRBD1 as a possible D gene (6 bases). V was shortened by 9 bases and J by 1 base, with 9 bases between the two germline ends. The germline CDR1 and CDR2 sequences are KGHDR and SFDVKD. The CDR3 has 14 residues. The CDR3 is CATGQGSGANVLTF. The CDR3 DNA sequence: TGTGCCACCGGTCAGGGGTCTGGGGCCAACGTCCTGACTTTC.

The gene calls are TRBV6-1 and TRBJ1-1; 7 nucleotides line up with TRBD1. Germline V gives CDR1 MNHNS, CDR2 SASEGT. V shed 3 bases and J 8 bases; nucleotides not matched to a gene: 9. The CDR3 contains 14 residues. The chain's CDR3 is CASSETVQTGEAFF. CDR3 in DNA: TGTGCCAGCAGTGAGACAGTTCAGACAGGGGAAGCTTTCTTT.

The chain has TRBV10-2 and TRBJ2-2; a weak D match, TRBD1 (5 bases). The germline V gene has CDR1 WSHSY and CDR2 SAAADI. This CDR3 contains 16 residues. The germline V and J ends were trimmed by 0 bases and 2 bases, with 10 bases remaining between them. The CDR3 DNA is TGCGCCAGCAGTGAGTCAAAACAGGTTAACACCGGGGAGCTGTTTTTT. Its translation: CASSESKQVNTGELFF.

This rearrangement joins TRBV4-2 to TRBJ2-5; 12 positions agree with TRBD2. The CDR3 is 18 amino acids. V gave up 1 base and J gave up 4 bases; unmatched junction bases: 10. Per germline, CDR1 LGHNA and CDR2 YNFKEQ. CDR3 nucleotides: TGTGCCAGCAGCCAAGGACTCCTAGCGGGGGGGGAGTTAGAGACCCAGTACTTC. Protein sequence: CASSQGLLAGGELETQYF.